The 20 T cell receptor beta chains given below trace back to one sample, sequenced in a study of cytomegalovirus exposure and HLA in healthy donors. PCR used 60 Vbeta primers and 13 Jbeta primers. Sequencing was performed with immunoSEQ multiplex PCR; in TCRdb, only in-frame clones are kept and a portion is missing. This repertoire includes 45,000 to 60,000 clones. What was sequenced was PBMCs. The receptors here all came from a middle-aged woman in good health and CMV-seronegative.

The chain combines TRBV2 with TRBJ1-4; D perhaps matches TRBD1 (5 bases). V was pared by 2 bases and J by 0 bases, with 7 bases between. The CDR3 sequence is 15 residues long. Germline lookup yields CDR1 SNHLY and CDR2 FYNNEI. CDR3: CASSEIRATNEKLFF. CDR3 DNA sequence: TGTGCCAGCAGTGAAATCAGGGCAACTAATGAAAAACTGTTTTTT.

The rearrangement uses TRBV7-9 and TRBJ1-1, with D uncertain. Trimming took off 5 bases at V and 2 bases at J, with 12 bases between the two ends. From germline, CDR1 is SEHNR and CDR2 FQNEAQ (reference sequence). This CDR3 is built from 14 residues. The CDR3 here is CASSRLVSNTEAFF. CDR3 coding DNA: TGTGCCAGCAGCCGTTTGGTGAGCAACACTGAAGCTTTCTTT.

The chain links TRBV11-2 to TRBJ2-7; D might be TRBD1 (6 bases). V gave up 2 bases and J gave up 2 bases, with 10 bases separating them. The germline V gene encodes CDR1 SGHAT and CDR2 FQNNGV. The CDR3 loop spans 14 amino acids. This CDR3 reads CASSLLGGTYEQYF. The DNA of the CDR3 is TGTGCCAGCAGCTTATTAGGGGGAACCTACGAGCAGTACTTC.

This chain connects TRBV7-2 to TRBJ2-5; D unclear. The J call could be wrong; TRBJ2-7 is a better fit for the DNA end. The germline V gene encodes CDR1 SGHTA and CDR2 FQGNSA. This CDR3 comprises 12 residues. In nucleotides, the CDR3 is TGTGCCAGCAGCTTCGATACCTACGAGCAGTACTTC. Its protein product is CASSFDTYEQYF.

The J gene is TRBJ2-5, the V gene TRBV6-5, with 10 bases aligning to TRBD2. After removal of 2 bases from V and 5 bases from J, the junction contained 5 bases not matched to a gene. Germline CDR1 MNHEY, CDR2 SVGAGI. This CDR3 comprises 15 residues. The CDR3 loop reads CASSYTLAGVETQYF. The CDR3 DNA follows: TGTGCCAGCAGTTACACTCTAGCGGGAGTCGAGACCCAGTACTTC.

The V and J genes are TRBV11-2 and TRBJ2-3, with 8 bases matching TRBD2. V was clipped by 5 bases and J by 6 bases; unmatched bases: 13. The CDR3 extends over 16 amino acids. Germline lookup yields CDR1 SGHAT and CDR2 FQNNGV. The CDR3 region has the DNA TGTGCCAGCAGCCCTGTCCGGCCTAGCGGGCGGGATACGCAGTATTTT. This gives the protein CASSPVRPSGRDTQYF.

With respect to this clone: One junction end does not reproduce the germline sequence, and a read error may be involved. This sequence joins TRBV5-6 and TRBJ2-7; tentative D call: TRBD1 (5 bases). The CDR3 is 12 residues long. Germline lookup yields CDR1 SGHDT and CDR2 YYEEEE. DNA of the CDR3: TGTGCCAGCAGCTGGCAGGGCTACGAGCAGTCCTTC. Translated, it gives CASSWQGYEQSF.

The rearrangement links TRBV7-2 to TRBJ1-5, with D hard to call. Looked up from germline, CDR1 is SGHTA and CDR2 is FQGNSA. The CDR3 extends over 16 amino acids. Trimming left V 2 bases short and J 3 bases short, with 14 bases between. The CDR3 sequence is CASSLNGLSINQPQHF. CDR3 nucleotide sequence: TGTGCCAGCAGCTTAAACGGACTGTCTATCAATCAGCCCCAGCATTTT.

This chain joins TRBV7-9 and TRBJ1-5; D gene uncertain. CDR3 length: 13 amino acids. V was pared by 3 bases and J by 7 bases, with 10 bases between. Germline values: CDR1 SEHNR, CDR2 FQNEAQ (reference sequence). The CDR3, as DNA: TGTGCCAGCAGCTTGGGCGGGCGGCAGCCCCAGCATTTT. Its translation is CASSLGGRQPQHF.

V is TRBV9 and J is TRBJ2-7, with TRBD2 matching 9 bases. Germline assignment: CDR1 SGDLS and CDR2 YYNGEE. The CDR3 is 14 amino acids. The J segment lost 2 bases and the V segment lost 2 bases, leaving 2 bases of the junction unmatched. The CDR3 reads CASSVSGSAYEQYF. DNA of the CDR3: TGTGCCAGCAGCGTTAGCGGGAGCGCCTACGAGCAGTACTTC.

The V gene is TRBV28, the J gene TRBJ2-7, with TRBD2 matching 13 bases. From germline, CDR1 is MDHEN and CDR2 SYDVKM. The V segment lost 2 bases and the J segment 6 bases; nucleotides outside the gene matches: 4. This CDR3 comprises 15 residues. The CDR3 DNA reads TGTGCCAGCAGTTTAACTAGCGGGGGGGCCGGCGAGCAGTACTTC. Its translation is CASSLTSGGAGEQYF.

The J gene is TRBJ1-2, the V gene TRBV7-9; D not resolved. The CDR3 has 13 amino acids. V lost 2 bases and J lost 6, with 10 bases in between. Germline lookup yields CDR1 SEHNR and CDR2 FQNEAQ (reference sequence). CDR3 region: CASSLQREDGYTF. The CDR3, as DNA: TGTGCCAGCAGCTTACAACGGGAAGATGGCTACACCTTC. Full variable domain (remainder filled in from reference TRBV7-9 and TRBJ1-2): DTGVSQNPRHKITKRGQNVTFRCDPISEHNRLYWYRQTLGQGPEFLTYFQNEAQLEKSRLLSDRFSAERPKGSFSTLEIQRTEQGDSAMYLCASSLQREDGYTFGSGTRLTVV.

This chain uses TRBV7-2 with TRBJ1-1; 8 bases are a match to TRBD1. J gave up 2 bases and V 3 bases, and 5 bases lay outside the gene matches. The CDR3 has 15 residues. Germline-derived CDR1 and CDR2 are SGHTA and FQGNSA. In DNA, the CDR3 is TGTGCCAGCAGCTTCAGGGGGCTGGGTAACACTGAAGCTTTCTTT. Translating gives CASSFRGLGNTEAFF. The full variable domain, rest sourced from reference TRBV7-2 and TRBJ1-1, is GAGVSQSPSNKVTEKGKDVELRCDPISGHTALYWYRQSLGQGLEFLIYFQGNSAPDKSGLPSDRFSAERTGGSVSTLTIQRTQQEDSAVYLCASSFRGLGNTEAFFGQGTRLTVV.

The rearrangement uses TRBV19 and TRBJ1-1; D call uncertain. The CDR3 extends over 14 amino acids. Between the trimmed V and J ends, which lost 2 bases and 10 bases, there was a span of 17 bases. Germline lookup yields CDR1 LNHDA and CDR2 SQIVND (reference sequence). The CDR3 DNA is TGTGCCAGTAGTATAAGTCGGGATCGTGCTCGAGCTTTCTTT. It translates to CASSISRDRARAFF.

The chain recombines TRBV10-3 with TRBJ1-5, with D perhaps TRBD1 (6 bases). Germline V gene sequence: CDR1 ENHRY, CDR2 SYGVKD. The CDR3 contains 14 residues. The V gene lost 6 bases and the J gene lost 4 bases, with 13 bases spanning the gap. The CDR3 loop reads CAIRAGAGNQPQHF. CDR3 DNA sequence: TGTGCCATCAGGGCAGGGGCAGGGAATCAGCCCCAGCATTTT.

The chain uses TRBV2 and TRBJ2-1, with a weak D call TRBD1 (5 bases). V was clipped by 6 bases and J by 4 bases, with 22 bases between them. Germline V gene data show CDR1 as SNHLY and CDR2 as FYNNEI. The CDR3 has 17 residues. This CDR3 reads CASSPTVGQAPYNEQFF. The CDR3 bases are TGTGCCAGCAGCCCCACAGTGGGGCAGGCTCCTTACAATGAGCAGTTCTTC.

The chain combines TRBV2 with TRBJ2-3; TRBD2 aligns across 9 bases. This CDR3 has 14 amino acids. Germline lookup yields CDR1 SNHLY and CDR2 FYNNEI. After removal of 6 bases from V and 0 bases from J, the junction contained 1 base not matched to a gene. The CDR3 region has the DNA TGTGCCAGCAGGCTAGCGGGGAGCACAGATACGCAGTATTTT. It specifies CASRLAGSTDTQYF.

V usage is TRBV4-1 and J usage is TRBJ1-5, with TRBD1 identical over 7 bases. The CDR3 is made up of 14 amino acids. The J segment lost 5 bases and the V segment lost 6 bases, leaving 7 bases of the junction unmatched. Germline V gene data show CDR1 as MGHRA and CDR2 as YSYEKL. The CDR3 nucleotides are TGCGCCAGCAGTTACGGGACAGAAGATCAGCCCCAGCATTTT. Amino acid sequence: CASSYGTEDQPQHF.

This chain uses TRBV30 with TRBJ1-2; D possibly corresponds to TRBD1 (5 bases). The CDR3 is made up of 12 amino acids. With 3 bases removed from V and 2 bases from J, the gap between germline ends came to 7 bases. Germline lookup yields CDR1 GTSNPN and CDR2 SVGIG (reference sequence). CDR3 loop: CAWSSGNYGYTF. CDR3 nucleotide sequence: TGTGCCTGGAGCTCAGGGAACTATGGCTACACCTTC.

The CDR3 coding sequence is TGTGCCATCAGTAGGCGAGGGGGCATAGGTAATGAAAAACTGTTTTTT. It encodes CAISRRGGIGNEKLFF. The V call is TRBV10-3, the J call TRBJ1-4; 7 bases match TRBD1. Germline V gene data show CDR1 as ENHRY and CDR2 as SYGVKD. V trimming: 5 bases; J trimming: 4 bases; junction bases outside the gene matches: 10. This CDR3 spans 16 amino acids.